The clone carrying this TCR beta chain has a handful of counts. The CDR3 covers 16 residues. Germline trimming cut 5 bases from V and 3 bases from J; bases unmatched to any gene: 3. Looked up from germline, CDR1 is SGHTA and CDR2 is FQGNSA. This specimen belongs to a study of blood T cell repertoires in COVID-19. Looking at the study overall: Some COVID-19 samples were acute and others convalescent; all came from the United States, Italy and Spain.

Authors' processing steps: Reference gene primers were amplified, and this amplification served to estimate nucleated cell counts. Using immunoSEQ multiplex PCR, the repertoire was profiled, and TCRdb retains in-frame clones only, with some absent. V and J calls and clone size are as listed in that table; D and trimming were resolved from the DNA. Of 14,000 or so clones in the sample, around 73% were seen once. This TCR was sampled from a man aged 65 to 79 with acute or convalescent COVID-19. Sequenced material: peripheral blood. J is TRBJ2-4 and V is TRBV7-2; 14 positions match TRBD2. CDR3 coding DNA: TGTGCCAGCAGCGCGGGACTAGCGGGAGACAAAAACATTCAGTACTTC. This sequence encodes CASSAGLAGDKNIQYF.